This is a list of T cell receptor beta chains from one sample in a study of blood T cell repertoires in COVID-19. The repertoire was sequenced with immunoSEQ multiplex PCR; TCRdb's copy has only in-frame clones and lacks some. The table records about 220,000 clones, over 80% of them present only once. The sequenced sample consisted of PBMCs or T cells enriched from blood (not recorded which). Receptors were obtained from a woman between 40 and 50 years old who had recovered from COVID-19. CDR3s leave out the opening cysteine and the closing phenylalanine or tryptophan. The size field is filled for only some rows; it gives once, few, many or a size class.

cdr3_aa	j_call	clone_size	v_call
ASSLPFDRSNQPQH	TRBJ1-5	-	TRBV28
ASSLSQGADTQY	TRBJ2-3	-	TRBV7-9
ASSEAGRLDEQF	TRBJ2-1	-	TRBV6-1
ASSKQGLAGFADTQY	TRBJ2-3	once	TRBV7-2
ASSLLDGTDTQY	TRBJ2-3	-	TRBV27
AWSSGGAGNQPQH	TRBJ1-5	-	TRBV30
ASSRGQGSGANVLT	TRBJ2-6	-	TRBV4-1
ASTIAGTLSGNTIY	TRBJ1-3	once	TRBV13
ASSQEEGSDGAYNEQF	TRBJ2-1	once	TRBV3-1/TRBV3-2
AISESILEKETQY	TRBJ2-5	-	TRBV10-3
ASNRLGGSNQPQH	TRBJ1-5	-	TRBV19
ASSLWRGSNNSPLH	TRBJ1-6	once	TRBV28
ASTGSASNTGELF	TRBJ2-2	-	TRBV2
ASSLGAGGYNEQF	TRBJ2-1	once	TRBV5-8
ASSYSTGRGYGYT	TRBJ1-2	-	TRBV6-5
ARSDREREKLF	TRBJ1-4	-	TRBV11-3
ASSRGRVERPQH	TRBJ1-5	-	TRBV3-1/TRBV3-2
ASRQGHRYGYT	TRBJ1-2	-	TRBV3-1/TRBV3-2
ASSFWGLAGPTGELF	TRBJ2-2	-	TRBV27
ASSLRTGVYSSGSNEQF	TRBJ2-1	-	TRBV27
ASSGGLAGGLRTQY	TRBJ2-5	few	TRBV27
ASSLGPEDTQY	TRBJ2-3	-	TRBV7-6
ASSEGGGYGYT	TRBJ1-2	once	TRBV6-4
ASSSWTDYEQY	TRBJ2-7	-	TRBV11-2
ASSLSPIKRLAGNNEQF	TRBJ2-1	-	TRBV7-3
ASSPREGLYEQY	TRBJ2-7	-	TRBV18
ASSLGLPGNTIY	TRBJ1-3	once	TRBV7-2
ASSSQGSGANVLT	TRBJ2-6	-	TRBV9
ASSLDGRTGSGANVLT	TRBJ2-6	few	TRBV27
ASSLRGMGKLF	TRBJ1-4	-	TRBV5-4
ASPRAYNEQF	TRBJ2-1	-	TRBV2
SARTGSEAF	TRBJ1-1	-	TRBV20-1
AWSAEQGPVAF	TRBJ1-1	-	TRBV30